These 5 T cell receptor beta chains share one sample of origin, sequenced in a study of T cell changes during pregnancy in multiple sclerosis. Sequencing was performed with immunoSEQ multiplex PCR; in TCRdb, only in-frame clones are kept and a portion is missing. In the table there are tens of thousands of clones, around 94% of which are singletons. The material sequenced was peripheral blood, taken in the third trimester of pregnancy. The receptors come from a female donor in good health, enrolled as a control in a pregnancy study.

V and J are TRBV19 and TRBJ1-5; D might be TRBD1 (6 bases). This CDR3 has 17 amino acids. Per germline, CDR1 LNHDA and CDR2 SQIVND (reference sequence). The V end lost 8 bases, the J end lost 5 bases, and 25 bases lay between the germline ends. CDR3 coding DNA: TGTGCCAGTGCGGCCAGTGGTTCGCCCTGGACAGATCAGCCCCAGCATTTT. It yields the protein CASAASGSPWTDQPQHF.

The rearrangement uses TRBV18 and TRBJ1-1; D not certain. Germline V gene lookup returns CDR1 KGHSH and CDR2 LQKENI. The ends were cut back, 2 bases at V and 4 bases at J, with 17 bases in the middle. The CDR3 is 16 amino acids. This chain's CDR3 is CASSPKSPFVSTEAFF. The CDR3 DNA reads TGTGCCAGCTCACCAAAATCCCCCTTTGTGAGCACTGAAGCTTTCTTT.

The count of this clone is one. The chain joins TRBV5-1 to TRBJ2-3; TRBD2 might be the D (6 bases). Germline V gene data show CDR1 as SGHRS and CDR2 as YFSETQ. V lost 0 bases, J lost 8 bases, and 13 bases lay in between. The CDR3 is made up of 14 amino acids. CDR3 coding DNA: TGCGCCAGCAGCTTGGATACCGGGAGTGTTACGCAGTATTTT. Translation gives CASSLDTGSVTQYF.

This clone was counted a few times. CDR3 nucleotide sequence: TGCGCCAGCAGCTTGGCGGGGGTGGATGGCTACACCTTC. It is translated as CASSLAGVDGYTF. The rearrangement links TRBV5-1 to TRBJ1-2, with D perhaps TRBD1 (5 bases). V gave up 0 bases and J gave up 6 bases, with 9 bases separating them. CDR1 and CDR2 from the germline V gene are SGHRS and YFSETQ. CDR3 length: 13 amino acids. Based on the CDR3 plus reference TRBV5-1 and TRBJ1-2, the full variable domain is KAGVTQTPRYLIKTRGQQVTLSCSPISGHRSVSWYQQTPGQGLQFLFEYFSETQRNKGNFPGRFSGRQFSNSRSEMNVSTLELGDSALYLCASSLAGVDGYTFGSGTRLTVV.

The J gene is TRBJ1-2, the V gene TRBV5-6; 8 nucleotides match TRBD1. This CDR3 comprises 14 residues. Germline values: CDR1 SGHDT, CDR2 YYEEEE. Trimming cost V 0 bases and J 7 bases; bases outside gene matches: 5. The CDR3 spells CASSLGDRTLGYTF. The CDR3 DNA sequence: TGTGCCAGCAGCTTGGGGGACAGGACTCTTGGCTACACCTTC.